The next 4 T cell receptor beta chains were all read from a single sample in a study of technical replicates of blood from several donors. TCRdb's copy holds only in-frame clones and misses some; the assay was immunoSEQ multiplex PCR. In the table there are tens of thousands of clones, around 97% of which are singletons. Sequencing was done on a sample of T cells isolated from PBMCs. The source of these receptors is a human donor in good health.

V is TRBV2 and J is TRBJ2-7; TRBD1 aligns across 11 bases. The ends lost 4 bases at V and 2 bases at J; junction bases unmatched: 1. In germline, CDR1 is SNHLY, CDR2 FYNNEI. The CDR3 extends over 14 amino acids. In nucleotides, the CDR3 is TGTGCCAGCAGTGTGGGACAGGGGGCCTACGAGCAGTACTTC. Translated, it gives CASSVGQGAYEQYF. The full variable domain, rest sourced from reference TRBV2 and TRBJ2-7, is EPEVTQTPSHQVTQMGQEVILRCVPISNHLYFYWYRQILGQKVEFLVSFYNNEISEKSEIFDDQFSVERPDGSNFTLKIRSTKLEDSAMYFCASSVGQGAYEQYFGPGTRLTVT.

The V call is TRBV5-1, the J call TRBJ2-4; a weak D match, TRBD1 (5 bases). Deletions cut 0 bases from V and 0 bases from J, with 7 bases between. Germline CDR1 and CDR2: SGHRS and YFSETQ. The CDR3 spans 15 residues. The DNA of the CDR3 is TGCGCCAGCAGCTTGGAGGGGCCAGCCAAAAACATTCAGTACTTC. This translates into CASSLEGPAKNIQYF.

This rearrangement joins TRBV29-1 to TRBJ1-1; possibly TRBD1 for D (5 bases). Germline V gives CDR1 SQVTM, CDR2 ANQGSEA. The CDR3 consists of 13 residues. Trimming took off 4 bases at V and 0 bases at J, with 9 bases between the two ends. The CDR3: CSVGGRMNTEAFF. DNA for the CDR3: TGCAGCGTTGGGGGCAGGATGAACACTGAAGCTTTCTTT. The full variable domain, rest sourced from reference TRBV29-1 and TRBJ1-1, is SAVISQKPSRDICQRGTSLTIQCQVDSQVTMMFWYRQQPGQSLTLIATANQGSEATYESGFVIDKFPISRPNLTFSTLTVSNMSPEDSSIYLCSVGGRMNTEAFFGQGTRLTVV.

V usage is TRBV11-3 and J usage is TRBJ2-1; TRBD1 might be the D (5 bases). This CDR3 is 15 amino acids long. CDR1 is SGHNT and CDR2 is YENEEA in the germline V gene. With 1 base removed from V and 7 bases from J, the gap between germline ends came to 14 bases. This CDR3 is CASSLVAGRSNEQFF. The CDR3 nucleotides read TGTGCCAGCAGCTTAGTCGCAGGGCGTTCAAATGAGCAGTTCTTC.